Below are 3 T cell receptor beta chains sequenced from a single sample in a study of shared clonotypes between healthy human individuals. Generated by immunoSEQ multiplex PCR, the TCRdb table keeps only in-frame clones and is missing some. The table includes about 2.3 million clones, 92% detected once. The sequenced sample consisted of naive CD4+ T cells from PBMCs. Documented subset: CD45RA+ positively selected. The receptors come from a man aged 18-30 years in good health. Some clones in this sample may be carry-over from other donors' samples.

The genes are TRBV19 and TRBJ2-2; D not resolved. The V end lost 10 bases, the J end lost 4 bases, and 16 bases lay between the germline ends. The CDR3 length is 14 residues. Germline CDR1 is LNHDA and CDR2 is SQIVND (reference sequence). In DNA form, the CDR3 reads TGTGCCACCGCAAGGTCCGTTGTCACCGGGGAGCTGTTTTTT. This sequence encodes CATARSVVTGELFF.

This clone occurred once. The V gene is TRBV29-1, the J gene TRBJ2-5, with 9 bases aligning to TRBD1. The J call may be mistaken, given a closer DNA end match to TRBJ2-7. The CDR3 is 14 residues long. CDR1 SQVTM and CDR2 ANQGSEA come from the germline V gene. The CDR3 protein is CSAIPGQGLLEQYF. CDR3 in DNA: TGCAGCGCCATACCGGGACAGGGCCTTCTCGAGCAGTACTTC.

This clone appeared a few times. This same CDR3 is encoded by further DNA sequences in the sample. The chain couples TRBV18 to TRBJ2-7; no clear D gene. The CDR3 has 11 amino acids. V shed 3 bases and J shed 3 bases, with 3 bases lying between them. From germline, CDR1 is KGHSH and CDR2 LQKENI. CDR3 in amino acids: CASSPNYEQYF. CDR3 DNA sequence: TGTGCCAGCTCACCTAACTACGAGCAGTACTTC.